This TCR beta chain was captured in a study of cytomegalovirus exposure and HLA in healthy donors (dated by TCRdb to about 2017). Background on the whole study: According to an earlier analysis of several hundred of the donors, 150 million to 200 million T cells yielded roughly 110 million unique TCR beta sequences and roughly 280 Gb of sequence data. Approximately 300 gigabases of sequencing data and 70 million to 100 million unique TCR sequences made up an early release that covered fewer than 650 HLA-typed donors. Among the approximately 420 genotyped donors, about 83% belonged to the genetic ancestry cluster associated with self-reported Caucasian donors. The aim of the study was to test whether cataloging public T cell receptors could identify signatures of past pathogen exposure. The study used immunosequencing to profile the T cell repertoires of around 600 subjects and linked those repertoires to cytomegalovirus serostatus. In addition to the first cohort of roughly 700 subjects, a separate validation cohort of over 90 different subjects was used. High-throughput TCR immunosequencing, statistical association of individual TCRs with disease status, and machine learning were combined to predict cytomegalovirus infection status. A later analysis re-examined previously published TCR beta repertoires from over 500 donors and added high-resolution HLA genotyping to investigate patterns of TCR occurrence. Rather than using new phenotypic data, the later analysis identified candidate immune exposures from TCR beta sequences and from how often those sequences occurred across donors. To decide whether each TCR beta V gene segment behaved as functional or pseudogenic, an earlier analysis of 587 of the donors relied on high-throughput TCR beta sequencing. Alongside the repertoire data, information on donor age, sex, ethnicity and CMV serostatus was compiled. A later genetic analysis used genome-wide SNP genotypes for about three fifths of the 666 donors, treating that subset as a discovery cohort. Every discovery cohort repertoire had been produced on one sequencing platform. HLA typing covered class I and class II loci at four-digit resolution. The number of typed donors differed by locus: roughly 629-640 for A, B, C, DRB1 and DQB1; 500 to 550 for DQA1; around 580 for DPA1; and around 450 for DPB1. A few DR-DQ haplotypes were handled as single units for association and clustering because linkage in the cohort was strong. Across some 400 genotyped donors of the cohort, an average of about 250,000 unique TCR beta nucleotide sequences per donor were sequenced, and roughly a sixth of those sequences were non-productive.

Clipping removes 3 bases from V and 7 bases from J, with 5 as the unmatched junction base count. Reading from cysteine to phenylalanine, the CDR3 counts 15 amino acids. The retained sequence is limited to the CDR3, 45 bases, with the frame set at the first base. According to the germline V gene, CDR1 reads SGHAT and CDR2 reads FQNNGV. The cohort consisted of some 670 healthy bone marrow donors. At the time of sampling, all cohort members were nominally healthy, though unrecorded immune exposures were likely present. The donor tested CMV seronegative and was one of the 352 seronegative cohort members. Every donor gave a peripheral blood sample, and the peripheral blood mononuclear cells from that sample were used for TCR beta sequencing. Genomic DNA was extracted from the blood cell samples with the Qiagen DNeasy Blood Extraction Kit. The library was obtained by the immunoSEQ multiplex PCR assay. For the multiplex PCR, a mixture combining 60 forward primers for TCR Vbeta segments and 13 reverse primers for TCR Jbeta segments was used. The CDR3 region of rearranged TCR beta genes was amplified from genomic DNA by a multiplex PCR assay. On the Illumina HiSeq System, the amplified TCR beta libraries were sequenced as 87-base-pair reads. As for the authors' bioinformatics: A later analysis tallied 75 million to 95 million unique TCR beta chains across the 666 repertoires, and around 12 million of those chains were shared by two or more donors. To remove PCR and sequencing errors, raw reads were error-corrected and collapsed into unique sequences using a nearest-neighbor algorithm that merged closely related sequences. To assign V, D and J gene segments, CDR3 sequences were aligned to IMGT reference sequences. For a sequence to be retained, at least a six-nucleotide match to both a V gene segment and a J gene segment was required. A rearrangement counted as productive if the CDR3 had no stop codons and remained in frame with V and J, and every other rearrangement counted as non-productive. Following IMGT convention, CDR3 was defined as the stretch from the second conserved V-encoded cysteine to the conserved J-encoded phenylalanine. The earlier analysis of a few hundred of the donors excluded any sequence lacking an unambiguous match to a single V gene segment. An earlier analysis of about 590 of the donors classified V segments as functional when productive rearrangements were above 56.7% and as segregating when the standard deviation between donors was above 5%. A statistical classification framework was built to diagnose cytomegalovirus status from the catalog of TCR beta chain sequences. In a later analysis, V and J genes were assigned by comparing TCR nucleotide sequences against IMGT/GENE-DB human TR gene sequences. A later analysis assigned CDR3 sequences and most-parsimonious VDJ recombination scenarios with the TCRdist pipeline. A later analysis defined each TCR beta chain by its CDR3 amino acid sequence plus V-gene family, and excluded reads lacking a unique V-gene family. To address suspected cross-contamination and a sequencing artifact, a later analysis removed over 500 highly shared, low-generation-probability nucleotide sequences. In a later analysis, a clonal expansion index was calculated for each public chain from normalized within-repertoire ranks of inferred template counts. In a later analysis, generation probabilities were computed with a VDJ recombination model fitted to out-of-frame rearrangements, and the resulting probabilities were checked against IGoR. In a later analysis, hypergeometric tests were used to score TCR-TCR, TCR-HLA and TCR-CMV co-occurrence, with a repertoire-size bias correction applied to TCR pairs. In a later analysis, false discovery rates were estimated by permuting HLA or CMV assignments 20 times. In a later analysis, co-occurring TCRs were grouped with DBSCAN, and TCRdist sequence similarity was added when clustering was performed within HLA-allele-positive subsets. Repertoires with fewer than 30,000 or more than 120,000 public chains were left out of co-occurrence clustering, as were several repertoires with anomalous nucleotide sharing. As stored in TCRdb, this immuneACCESS dataset retains in-frame rearrangements with V and J assigned. A fraction of the clones does not appear; measured against another copy, unresolved V genes explain less than half of the discrepancy, and the remainder lacks a known reason. The V and J calls and clone size come from that table; D and trimming were worked out from the DNA. The sample table contains roughly 150,000 clones; only one count was recorded for 75% to 80% of them. The ten largest clones add up to under 0.8% of the sample.

This clone occurred once. Its binding antigen is unknown. It has no much larger one-base neighbor in the sample; base qualities were not kept. Summary of the overall study and its limitations: The only immune exposure information available for the cohort was CMV serostatus. In an earlier analysis of several hundred of the donors, most TCR beta V segments were observed in productive rearrangements about 90% or about 30% of the time, broadly matching IMGT annotations. V-gene and J-gene trimming of TCR beta chains was associated with a missense DCLRE1C variant in a later genetic analysis, and the association was replicated in an independent cohort. When HLA alleles, especially DR and DQ, strongly co-occurred, TCR associations were difficult to assign to individual alleles. A further reported finding was that TCR beta sequences accurately predicted the HLA-A and HLA-B alleles for most subjects in the first cohort. The study gave a list of roughly 150 TCR beta chains associated with cytomegalovirus. According to a later genetic analysis, donors in an Asian-associated ancestry cluster had fewer N-insertions in productive TCRs than the approximately 710-donor mean. Correlated functional status among segregating V segments might reflect linkage disequilibrium, but an unknown experimental factor could not be ruled out. The classifier was reported to diagnose cytomegalovirus status with high specificity and sensitivity in both the original and validation cohorts. In a later analysis, the rate of TCR association differed among HLA loci, with DRB1 alleles having the most associated TCRs and HLA-C alleles having the fewest. Because HLA typing was missing for some donors at each locus, association tests included only the typed subset. In a later analysis, 16,951 TCR beta sequences were associated with specific HLA alleles at a false discovery rate of 0.05. While some public TCRs were present in many individuals, most TCR sequences turned up only very rarely across donors. The 87-base-pair reads could not distinguish some IMGT-functional V segments, including TRBV6-2 and TRBV6-3, so those segments were excluded. A cluster of highly shared sequence variants was judged likely to represent a technical artifact of the sequencing pipeline. A later analysis found that HLA-associated TCR beta chains were more clonally expanded and had lower generation probabilities than equally common non-associated chains. According to a later analysis, parvovirus B19, influenza, CMV and Epstein-Barr virus appeared linked to several top co-occurrence clusters. Because counts were too low, approximately 18 rarely observed V segments, including chromosome 9 orphons, were excluded from the earlier analysis of 587 of the donors. In vitro tests confirmed that three of the cytomegalovirus-associated TCR beta chains recognize cytomegalovirus antigens. Presence/absence analyses assumed roughly uniform sequencing depth across donors, an assumption that may not hold. The authors suggested that the approach could potentially be extended to other disease states and immunological phenotypes. This cohort had only TCR beta chains sequenced, and the lack of alpha or paired-chain data limited which features could be detected. Most CMV-associated TCR beta chains appeared to be HLA-restricted in a later analysis, and the HLA associations seemed to be driven largely by CMV exposure.

This chain is built from TRBV11-2 and TRBJ1-6; 8 junctional bases match TRBD1. The sequencing input was PBMCs. This receptor was obtained from a male donor in good health and CMV-seronegative. The CDR3 region: CASSLGQVKNSPLHF. The DNA is TGTGCCAGCAGCTTGGGACAGGTGAAAAATTCACCCCTCCACTTT.